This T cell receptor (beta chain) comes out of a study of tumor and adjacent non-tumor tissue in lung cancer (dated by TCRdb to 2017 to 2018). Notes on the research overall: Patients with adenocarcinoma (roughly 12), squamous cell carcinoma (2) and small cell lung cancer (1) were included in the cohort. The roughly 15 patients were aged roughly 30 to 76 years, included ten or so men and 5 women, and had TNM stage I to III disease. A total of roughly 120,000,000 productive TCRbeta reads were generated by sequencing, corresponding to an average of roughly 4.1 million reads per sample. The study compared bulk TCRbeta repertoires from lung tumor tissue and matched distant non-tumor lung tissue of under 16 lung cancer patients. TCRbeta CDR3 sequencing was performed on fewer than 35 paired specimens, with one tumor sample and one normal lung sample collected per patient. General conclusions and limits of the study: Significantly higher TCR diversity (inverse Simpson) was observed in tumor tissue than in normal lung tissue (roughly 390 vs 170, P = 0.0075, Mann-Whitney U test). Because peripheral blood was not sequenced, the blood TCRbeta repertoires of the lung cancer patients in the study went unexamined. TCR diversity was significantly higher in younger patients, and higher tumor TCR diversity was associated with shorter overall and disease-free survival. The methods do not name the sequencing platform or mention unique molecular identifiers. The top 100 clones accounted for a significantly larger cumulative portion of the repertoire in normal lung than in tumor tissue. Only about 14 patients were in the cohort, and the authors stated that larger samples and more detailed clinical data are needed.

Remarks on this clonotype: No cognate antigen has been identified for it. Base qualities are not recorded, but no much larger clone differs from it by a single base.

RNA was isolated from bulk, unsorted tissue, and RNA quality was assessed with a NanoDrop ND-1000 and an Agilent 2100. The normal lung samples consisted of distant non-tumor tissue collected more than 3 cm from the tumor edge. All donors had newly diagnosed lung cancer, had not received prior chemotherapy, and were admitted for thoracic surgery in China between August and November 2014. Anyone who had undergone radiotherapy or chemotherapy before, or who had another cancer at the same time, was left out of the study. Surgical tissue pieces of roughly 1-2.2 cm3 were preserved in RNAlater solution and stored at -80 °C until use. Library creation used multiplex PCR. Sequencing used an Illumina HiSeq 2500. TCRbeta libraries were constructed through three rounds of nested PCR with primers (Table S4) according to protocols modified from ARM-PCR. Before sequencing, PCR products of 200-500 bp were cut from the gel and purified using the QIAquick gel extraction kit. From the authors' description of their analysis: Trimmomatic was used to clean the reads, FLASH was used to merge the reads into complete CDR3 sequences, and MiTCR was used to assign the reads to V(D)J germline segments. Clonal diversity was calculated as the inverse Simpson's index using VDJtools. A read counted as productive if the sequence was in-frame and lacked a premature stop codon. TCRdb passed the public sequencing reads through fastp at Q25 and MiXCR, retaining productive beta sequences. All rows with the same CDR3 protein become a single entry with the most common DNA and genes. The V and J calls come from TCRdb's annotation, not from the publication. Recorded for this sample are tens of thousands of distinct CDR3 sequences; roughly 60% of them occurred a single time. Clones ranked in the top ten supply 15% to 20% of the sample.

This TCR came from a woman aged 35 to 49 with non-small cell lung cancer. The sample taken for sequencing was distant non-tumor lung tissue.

The CDR3 region has the sequence CASSFTGVNEKLFF. DNA sequence: TGCGCCAGCAGCTTTACAGGCGTTAATGAAAAACTGTTTTTT. The chain links TRBV5-1 with TRBJ1-4, with TRBD1 perhaps the D gene, on 5 matching bases. CDR1 and CDR2, per the germline V gene, are SGHRS and YFSETQ. The V and J ends are trimmed by 2 bases and 4 bases, leaving 9 bases between them. From the cysteine through the phenylalanine, the CDR3 covers 14 amino acids. Solely the CDR3 DNA is kept, with 42 bases framed from the first base.